This TCR beta chain was recovered during a study of T cell repertoires in cytomegalovirus infection. Across the study: From public TCR beta signatures came an indication of both CMV infection and matching HLA type.

Looked up from germline, CDR1 is MDHEN and CDR2 is SYDVKM. V dropped 6 bases and J dropped 1 base, with 15 bases sitting between them. The CDR3 is 15 residues long. The table lists this clonotype with many counts. What it binds is not known. TCRdb re-derived calls from the reads in MiXCR, one entry per CDR3 protein. The sample shows approximately 550,000 distinct CDR3 sequences, approximately 15% of them seen only once. Findings of the study overall: Cumulative frequency of public TCR beta families picked out carriers of CMV plus the relevant HLA.

The sequence was collected from a human donor in good health (CMV status not recorded). Some clones in this sample may be carry-over from other donors' samples. The chain has TRBV28 and TRBJ1-2; tentative D call: TRBD1 (5 bases). Material: CD8+ T cells from PBMCs. The CDR3 spells CASSPRGVINYGYTF. For the CDR3, the DNA is TGTGCCAGCAGCCCCAGAGGGGTAATTAACTATGGCTACACCTTC.